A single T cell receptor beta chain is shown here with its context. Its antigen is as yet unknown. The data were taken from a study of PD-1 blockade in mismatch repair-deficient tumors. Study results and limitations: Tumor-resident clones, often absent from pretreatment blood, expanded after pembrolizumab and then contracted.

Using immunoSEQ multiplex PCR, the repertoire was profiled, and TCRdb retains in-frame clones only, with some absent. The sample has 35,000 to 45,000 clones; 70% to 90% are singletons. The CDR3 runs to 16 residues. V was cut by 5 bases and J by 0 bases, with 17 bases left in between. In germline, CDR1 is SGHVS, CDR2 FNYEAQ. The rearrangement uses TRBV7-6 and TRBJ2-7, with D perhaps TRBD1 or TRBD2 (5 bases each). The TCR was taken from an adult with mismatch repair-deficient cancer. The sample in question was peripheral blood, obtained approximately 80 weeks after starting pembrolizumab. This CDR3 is CASSRPRGDSSYEQYF. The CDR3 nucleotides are TGTGCCAGCAGCCGACCTAGAGGGGATAGCTCCTACGAGCAGTACTTC. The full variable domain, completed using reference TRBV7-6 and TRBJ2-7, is GAGVSQSPRYKVTKRGQDVALRCDPISGHVSLYWYRQALGQGPEFLTYFNYEAQQDKSGLPNDRFSAERPEGSISTLTIQRTEQRDSAMYRCASSRPRGDSSYEQYFGPGTRLTVT.